The source of this TCR beta chain is a study of T cell repertoires in cytomegalovirus infection. Findings of the study overall: The ex vivo response showed dominance by HLA-C-restricted CMV-specific TCR beta clonotypes.

A few counts support this clonotype. Its antigen is undetermined. TCRdb independently ran MiXCR on the reads; one entry per CDR3 protein. Here the sample spans approximately 220,000 distinct CDR3 sequences, around 40% being singletons. The origin of this receptor is a human donor in good health (CMV status not recorded). Some clones in this sample may be carry-over from other donors' samples. The sequenced sample was CD8+ T cells from cultured PBMCs, obtained from culture after CMV antigen stimulation.

The CDR3 DNA follows: TGTGCCAGCAGCCCCCGGCTAGCGGGGGGGCATGAGCAGTTCTTC. Encoded protein: CASSPRLAGGHEQFF. This rearrangement joins TRBV11-2 to TRBJ2-1, with TRBD2 matching over 12 bases. The CDR3 is made up of 15 amino acids. The germline V gene has CDR1 SGHAT and CDR2 FQNNGV. Losses at the gene ends were 5 bases for V and 8 bases for J; bases not matched to a gene: 7.